The present entry profiles one T cell receptor beta chain with its context. This specimen belongs to a study of blood T cells in healthy people across ages. Alongside a J-beta primer mix, a sample-barcoded 5' primer served in a second PCR lasting 7 to 11 cycles. MiXCR was run by TCRdb on the 5' RACE reads, yielding one entry per CDR3 protein. Of over a million distinct CDR3 sequences in the sample, 40% to 55% are singletons; the top ten hold approximately 17%. CDR3 length equals 16 residues. The germline CDR1 and CDR2 sequences are DFQATT and SNEGSKA (reference sequence). Trimming took 3 bases from V and 0 from J; bases not matched to a gene: 8. Extraction yielded at least 5.5 micrograms of total RNA per sample.

The chain recombines TRBV20-1 with TRBJ2-1; 7 bases match TRBD2. The clonotype originates from a woman aged 55-69 years in good health. Sequencing was performed on blood. DNA of the CDR3: TGCAGTGCTAGGGGGGTGGGCGGGAGCTCCTACAATGAGCAGTTCTTC. Protein product: CSARGVGGSSYNEQFF.